This TCR beta chain was identified in a study of blood T cell repertoires in COVID-19. On the study more broadly: Donors in the United States, Italy and Spain gave samples during acute or convalescent COVID-19. The cDNA or gDNA used as material had been derived from T cells, B-cell-depleted T cells, or PBMCs.

In the authors' workflow: Researchers report that nucleated cell counts were estimated from reference gene primer amplification. Profiling relied on immunoSEQ multiplex PCR, and the TCRdb table lists in-frame clones only, not all of them. V, J and clone size were drawn from that table, and D and trimming were deduced from the DNA. This sample has 200,000 or so clones; about 84% occur once, and the top ten carry approximately 5.4%. This CDR3 is built from 15 residues. CDR1 is SGHTA and CDR2 is FQGNSA in the germline V gene. V was clipped by 5 bases and J by 4 bases; unmatched bases: 5. The chain combines TRBV7-2 with TRBJ2-6; 7 nucleotides match TRBD1. The TCR sequence derives from a woman in her 30s with acute or convalescent COVID-19. Sample: peripheral blood. This CDR3 is CASSPTGLGANVLTF. For the CDR3, the DNA is TGTGCCAGCAGCCCGACAGGGCTCGGGGCCAACGTCCTGACTTTC.